This T cell receptor beta chain was observed in a study of Ad26.COV2.S vaccination and SARS-CoV-2 variants. Across the study: Once or twice, 56 days apart, Ad26.COV2.S was delivered intramuscularly.

CDR3 length: 14 residues. In germline, CDR1 is SNHLY, CDR2 FYNNEI. Trimming removed 5 bases from V and 1 base from J, with 8 bases in between. The data were produced by immunoSEQ multiplex PCR, yet TCRdb's version contains in-frame clones alone and is incomplete. In the table there are more than 400,000 clones, 90% of which are singletons. This sample's treatment: roughly 20 received Ad26.COV2.S at low or high dose, single or two shots; roughly five received placebo; per-sample allocation not given. At day 63 after the first vaccine or placebo injection, samples were drawn. Within Boston, the person who donated was an adult of 18-55 years. Ad26.COV2.S expressed prefusion-stabilized spike from the original Wuhan strain. As to this clone: Other DNA sequences of this sample code for an identical CDR3.

This TCR derives from a person between 18 and 65 years old who received the Ad26.COV2.S COVID-19 vaccine or a placebo. Sequenced here: peripheral blood, sampled in a trial of Ad26.COV2.S vaccine versus placebo. The rearrangement uses TRBV2 and TRBJ2-2, with D uncertain. The CDR3 loop reads CASSLGGNTGELFF. CDR3 DNA sequence: TGTGCCAGCAGTTTGGGCGGGAACACCGGGGAGCTGTTTTTT.